Listed here are 3 T cell receptor beta chains from one sample, sequenced in a study of blood T cell repertoires in COVID-19. Using immunoSEQ multiplex PCR, the repertoire was profiled, and TCRdb retains in-frame clones only, with some absent. The table records over 250,000 clones, approximately 89% of them present only once. The sequenced sample was PBMCs or T cells enriched from blood (not recorded which). These receptors were obtained from a woman in her thirties who had recovered from COVID-19.

J is TRBJ2-5 and V is TRBV20-1, with 7 positions matching TRBD2. There are 15 residues in the CDR3. Germline lookup yields CDR1 DFQATT and CDR2 SNEGSKA (reference sequence). After removal of 3 bases from V and 5 bases from J, the junction contained 12 bases not matched to a gene. The CDR3 nucleotides read TGCAGTGCTAGTGATGGTGGGGGGGGTGATGAGACCCAGTACTTC. Protein product: CSASDGGGGDETQYF.

V is TRBV7-9 and J is TRBJ2-3; tentatively, D is TRBD2 (6 bases). The CDR3 covers 16 residues. Germline CDR1 and CDR2: SEHNR and FQNEAQ (reference sequence). With 0 bases removed from V and 9 bases from J, the gap between germline ends came to 19 bases. CDR3 sequence (DNA): TGTGCCAGCAGCTTAGCGTTCGGCGGGGCGCTGGGGACGCAGTATTTT. Translation gives CASSLAFGGALGTQYF.

The V and J genes are TRBV7-6 and TRBJ2-1; the D gene is possibly TRBD2 (5 bases). V lost 4 bases, J lost 0 bases, and 10 bases lay in between. This CDR3 comprises 15 residues. The germline V gene has CDR1 SGHVS and CDR2 FNYEAQ. The CDR3 nucleotides are TGTGCCAGCAGCTCGCAACTAGTCTCCTACAATGAGCAGTTCTTC. Encoded protein: CASSSQLVSYNEQFF. Based on the CDR3 plus reference TRBV7-6 and TRBJ2-1, the full variable domain is GAGVSQSPRYKVTKRGQDVALRCDPISGHVSLYWYRQALGQGPEFLTYFNYEAQQDKSGLPNDRFSAERPEGSISTLTIQRTEQRDSAMYRCASSSQLVSYNEQFFGPGTRLTVL.